The next 4 T cell receptor beta chains were all read from a single sample in a study of identical twins. TCRdb analysed the 5' RACE reads with MiXCR anew, one entry per CDR3 protein. Altogether fewer than 550,000 distinct CDR3 sequences are present, roughly 15% being singletons, with the ten largest covering 0.44%. This sample was shared with a second study, whose subject was yellow fever vaccine responses in identical twins.

Material for sequencing was CD4+ T cells sorted from blood. These receptors were taken from a woman between 18 and 29 years old in good health.

This clonotype was observed a few times. The chain uses TRBV10-3 and TRBJ2-5; tentative D call: TRBD1 (6 bases). CDR3 size: 13 residues. V was cut by 4 bases and J by 5 bases, with 11 bases left in between. Germline V gene data show CDR1 as ENHRY and CDR2 as SYGVKD. The CDR3 loop reads CAISGGPEETQYF. The CDR3 region has the DNA TGTGCCATCAGTGGGGGGCCGGAGGAGACCCAGTACTTC.

J is TRBJ2-7 and V is TRBV2, with TRBD1 identical over 9 bases. Germline loops: CDR1 SNHLY, CDR2 FYNNEI. The CDR3 runs to 12 residues. V shed 5 bases, J shed 12 bases, and the junction held 8 bases outside the gene matches. The DNA of the CDR3 is TGTGCCAGCAGTCGGGACAGGGAGGGTCTGTACGTC. Translation gives CASSRDREGLYV.

The V and J genes are TRBV19 and TRBJ2-5; tentatively, D is TRBD1 (6 bases). The germline V gene has CDR1 LNHDA and CDR2 SQIVND (reference sequence). V was cut by 9 bases and J by 0 bases, with 17 bases left in between. This CDR3 has 15 amino acids. DNA of the CDR3: TGTGCCAGCAAACCCCGGGACAACCACCAAGAGACCCAGTACTTC. Its protein product is CASKPRDNHQETQYF.

The chain carries TRBV28 and TRBJ2-1; 9 bases align to TRBD2. Germline CDR1 is MDHEN and CDR2 is SYDVKM. V dropped 8 bases and J dropped 1; count of bases not matched to a gene: 9. The CDR3 sequence is 16 residues long. DNA for the CDR3: TGTGCCAGCCTAGCCGGACTAGCGCCTTCCTACAATGAGCAGTTCTTC. Protein: CASLAGLAPSYNEQFF.